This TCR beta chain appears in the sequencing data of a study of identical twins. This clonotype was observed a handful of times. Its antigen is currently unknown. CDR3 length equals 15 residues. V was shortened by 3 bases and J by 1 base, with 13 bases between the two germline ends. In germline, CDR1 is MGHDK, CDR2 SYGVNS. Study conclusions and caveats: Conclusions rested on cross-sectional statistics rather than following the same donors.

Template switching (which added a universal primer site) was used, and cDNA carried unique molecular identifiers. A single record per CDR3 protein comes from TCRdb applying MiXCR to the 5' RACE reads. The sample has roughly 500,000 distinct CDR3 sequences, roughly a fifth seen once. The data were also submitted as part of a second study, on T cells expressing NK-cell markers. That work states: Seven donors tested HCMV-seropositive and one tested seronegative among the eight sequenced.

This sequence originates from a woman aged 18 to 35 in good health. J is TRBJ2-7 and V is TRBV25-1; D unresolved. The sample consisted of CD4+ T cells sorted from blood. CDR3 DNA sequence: TGTGCCAGCAGTGATCCCAAATCACGGTCCTACGAGCAGTACTTC. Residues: CASSDPKSRSYEQYF.